These T cell receptor beta chains were read from a single sample in a study of cytomegalovirus exposure and HLA in healthy donors. Using immunoSEQ multiplex PCR, the repertoire was profiled, and TCRdb retains in-frame clones only, with some absent. The table includes fewer than 150,000 clones, 60% to 80% detected once. Source material: PBMCs. The receptors stem from a man between 25 and 39 years old in good health and CMV-seronegative. Both conserved end residues are part of each CDR3. Each record gives: clone size, J gene, V gene, D gene, CDR3 protein, CDR3 DNA. The D gene is left open where the match is weak. Not every row has a clone size; where given, it reads once, few, many or a size class.

size: .
J: TRBJ2-4
V: TRBV5-1
D: .
CDR3: CASRADGENIQYF
DNA: TGCGCCAGCAGGGCGGATGGAGAAAACATTCAGTACTTC

size: .
J: TRBJ1-1
V: TRBV5-4
D: .
CDR3: CASSLVAGANTEAFF
DNA: TGTGCCAGCAGCTTGGTTGCGGGGGCGAACACTGAAGCTTTCTTT

size: .
J: TRBJ2-7
V: TRBV10-1
D: .
CDR3: CASRTNFSADAYEQYF
DNA: TGCGCCAGCAGGACGAATTTTAGCGCCGACGCCTACGAGCAGTACTTC

size: .
J: TRBJ2-5
V: TRBV2
D: TRBD1
CDR3: CASSGQGVETQYF
DNA: TGTGCCAGCAGTGGACAGGGTGTAGAGACCCAGTACTTC

size: once
J: TRBJ1-1
V: TRBV30
D: .
CDR3: CAWGGGVNTEAFF
DNA: TGTGCCTGGGGTGGGGGGGTGAACACTGAAGCTTTCTTT

size: .
J: TRBJ2-2
V: TRBV2
D: TRBD1
CDR3: CASRTGGNTGELFF
DNA: TGTGCCAGCCGGACAGGGGGCAACACCGGGGAGCTGTTTTTT

size: .
J: TRBJ2-5
V: TRBV6-1
D: .
CDR3: CASNQGRGEETQYF
DNA: TGTGCCAGCAATCAAGGGAGGGGGGAAGAGACCCAGTACTTC

size: .
J: TRBJ2-3
V: TRBV7-8
D: .
CDR3: CASSLVRTASTDTQYF
DNA: TGTGCCAGCAGCTTAGTAAGGACAGCTAGCACAGATACGCAGTATTTT

size: .
J: TRBJ2-3
V: TRBV5-1
D: .
CDR3: CASSLVGGRDTDTQYF
DNA: TGCGCCAGCAGCTTGGTCGGGGGGCGCGACACAGATACGCAGTATTTT

size: .
J: TRBJ1-4
V: TRBV19
D: .
CDR3: CATLRTPGHRNEKLFF
DNA: TGTGCCACCCTCCGTACCCCGGGACATAGGAATGAAAAACTGTTTTTT

size: .
J: TRBJ2-2
V: TRBV7-3
D: TRBD1
CDR3: CASSTPGQTNTGELFF
DNA: TGTGCCAGCAGCACCCCGGGACAGACGAACACCGGGGAGCTGTTTTTT